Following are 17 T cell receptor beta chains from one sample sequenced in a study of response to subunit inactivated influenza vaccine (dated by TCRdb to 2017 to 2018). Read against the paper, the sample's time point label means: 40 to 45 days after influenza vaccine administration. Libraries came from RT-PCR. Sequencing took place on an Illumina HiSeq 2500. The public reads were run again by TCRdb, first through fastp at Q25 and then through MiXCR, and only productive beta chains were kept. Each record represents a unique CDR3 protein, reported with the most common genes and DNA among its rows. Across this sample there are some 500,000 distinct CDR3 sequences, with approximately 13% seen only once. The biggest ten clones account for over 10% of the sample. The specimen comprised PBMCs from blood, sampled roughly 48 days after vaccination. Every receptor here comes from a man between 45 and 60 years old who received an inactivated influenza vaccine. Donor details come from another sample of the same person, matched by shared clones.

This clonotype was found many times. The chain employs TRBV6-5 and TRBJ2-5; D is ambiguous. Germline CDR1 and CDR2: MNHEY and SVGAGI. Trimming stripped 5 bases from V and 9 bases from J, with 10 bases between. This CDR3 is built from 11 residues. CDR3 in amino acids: CASSTPGPQYF. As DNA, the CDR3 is TGTGCCAGCAGTACACCCGGTCCCCAGTACTTC.

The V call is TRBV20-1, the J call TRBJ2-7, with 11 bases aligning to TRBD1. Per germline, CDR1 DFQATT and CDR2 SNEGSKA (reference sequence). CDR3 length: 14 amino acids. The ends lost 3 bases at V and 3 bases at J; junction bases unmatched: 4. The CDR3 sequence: CSASLGQGVYEQYF. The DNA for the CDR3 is TGCAGTGCTAGTTTGGGACAGGGGGTCTACGAGCAGTACTTC.

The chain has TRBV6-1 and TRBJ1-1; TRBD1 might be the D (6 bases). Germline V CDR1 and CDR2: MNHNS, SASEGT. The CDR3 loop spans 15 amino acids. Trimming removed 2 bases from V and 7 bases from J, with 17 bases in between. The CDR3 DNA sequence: TGTGCCAGCAGTGAAATGAGCCAGGGGATGGGTGAAGCTTTCTTT. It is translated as CASSEMSQGMGEAFF.

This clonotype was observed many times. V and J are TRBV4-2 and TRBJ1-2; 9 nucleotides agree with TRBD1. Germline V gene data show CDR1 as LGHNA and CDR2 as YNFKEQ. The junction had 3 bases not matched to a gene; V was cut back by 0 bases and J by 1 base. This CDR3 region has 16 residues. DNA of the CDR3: TGTGCCAGCAGCCAAGAGGGGACAGGGAATAACTATGGCTACACCTTC. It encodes CASSQEGTGNNYGYTF.

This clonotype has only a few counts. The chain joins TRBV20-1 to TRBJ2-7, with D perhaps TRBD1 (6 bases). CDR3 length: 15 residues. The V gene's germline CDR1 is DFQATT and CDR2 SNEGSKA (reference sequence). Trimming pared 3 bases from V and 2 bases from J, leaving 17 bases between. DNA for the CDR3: TGCAGTGCTAGGTCCAGGGACAAGGGAACCTACGAGCAGTACTTC. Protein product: CSARSRDKGTYEQYF.

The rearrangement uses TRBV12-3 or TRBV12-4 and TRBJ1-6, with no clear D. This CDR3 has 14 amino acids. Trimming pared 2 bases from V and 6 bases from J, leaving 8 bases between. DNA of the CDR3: TGTGCCAGCAGTTTACGGGGTCCTAATTCACCCCTCCACTTT. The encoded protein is CASSLRGPNSPLHF.

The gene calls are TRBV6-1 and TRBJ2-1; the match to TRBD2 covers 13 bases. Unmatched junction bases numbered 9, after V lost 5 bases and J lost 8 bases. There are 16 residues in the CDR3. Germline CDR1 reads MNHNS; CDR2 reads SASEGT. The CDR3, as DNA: TGTGCCAGCAGTCCATGGACTAGCGGGAGACGGCATGAGCAGTTCTTC. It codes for CASSPWTSGRRHEQFF.

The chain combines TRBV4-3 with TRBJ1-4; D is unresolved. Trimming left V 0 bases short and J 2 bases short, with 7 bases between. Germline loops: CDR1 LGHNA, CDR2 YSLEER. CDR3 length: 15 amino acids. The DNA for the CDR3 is TGCGCCAGCAGCCAAGATAGGGCCACTAATGAAAAACTGTTTTTT. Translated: CASSQDRATNEKLFF.

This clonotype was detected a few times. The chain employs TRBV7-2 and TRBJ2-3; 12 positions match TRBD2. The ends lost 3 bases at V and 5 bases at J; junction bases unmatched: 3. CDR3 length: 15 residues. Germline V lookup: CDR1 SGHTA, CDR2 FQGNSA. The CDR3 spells CASSFPGLAGDTQYF. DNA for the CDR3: TGTGCCAGCAGCTTTCCGGGACTAGCGGGAGATACGCAGTATTTT.

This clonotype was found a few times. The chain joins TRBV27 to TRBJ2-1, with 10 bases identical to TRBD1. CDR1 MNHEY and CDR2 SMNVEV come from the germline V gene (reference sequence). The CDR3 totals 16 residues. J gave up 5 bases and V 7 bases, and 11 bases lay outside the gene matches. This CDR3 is CASIRSGTGVDNEQFF. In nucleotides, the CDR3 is TGTGCCAGCATCCGCTCGGGGACAGGGGTTGACAATGAGCAGTTCTTC.

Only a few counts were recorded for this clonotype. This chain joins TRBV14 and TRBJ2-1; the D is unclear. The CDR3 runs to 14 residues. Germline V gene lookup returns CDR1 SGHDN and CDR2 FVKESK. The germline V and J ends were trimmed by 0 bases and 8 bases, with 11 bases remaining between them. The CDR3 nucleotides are TGTGCCAGCAGCCAAGATATCGCGCTAGATGAGCAGTTCTTC. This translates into CASSQDIALDEQFF.

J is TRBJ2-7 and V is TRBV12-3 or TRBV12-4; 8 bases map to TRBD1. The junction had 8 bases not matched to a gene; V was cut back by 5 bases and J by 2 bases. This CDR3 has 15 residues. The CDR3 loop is CASSPNTGGPYEQYF. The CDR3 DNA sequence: TGTGCCAGCAGTCCAAACACAGGGGGTCCCTACGAGCAGTACTTC.

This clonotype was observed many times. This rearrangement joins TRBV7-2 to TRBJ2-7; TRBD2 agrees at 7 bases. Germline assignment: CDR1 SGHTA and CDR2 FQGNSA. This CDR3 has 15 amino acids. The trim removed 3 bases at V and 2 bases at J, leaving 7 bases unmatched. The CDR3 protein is CASSLGLAGAYEQYF. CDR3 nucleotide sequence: TGTGCCAGCAGCTTGGGTTTAGCGGGTGCCTACGAGCAGTACTTC.

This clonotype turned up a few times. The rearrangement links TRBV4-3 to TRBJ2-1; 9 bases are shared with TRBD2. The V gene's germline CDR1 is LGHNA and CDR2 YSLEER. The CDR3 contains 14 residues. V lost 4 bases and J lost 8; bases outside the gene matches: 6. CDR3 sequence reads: CASSPGLAWDEQFF. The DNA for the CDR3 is TGCGCCAGCAGCCCGGGACTAGCATGGGATGAGCAGTTCTTC.

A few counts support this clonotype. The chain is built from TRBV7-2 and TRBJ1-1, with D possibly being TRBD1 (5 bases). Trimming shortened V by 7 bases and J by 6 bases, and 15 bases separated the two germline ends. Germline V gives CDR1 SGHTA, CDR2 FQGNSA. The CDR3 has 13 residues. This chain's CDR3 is CASTPLGRAEAFF. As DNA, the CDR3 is TGTGCCAGCACCCCCTTGGGCAGGGCTGAAGCTTTCTTT.

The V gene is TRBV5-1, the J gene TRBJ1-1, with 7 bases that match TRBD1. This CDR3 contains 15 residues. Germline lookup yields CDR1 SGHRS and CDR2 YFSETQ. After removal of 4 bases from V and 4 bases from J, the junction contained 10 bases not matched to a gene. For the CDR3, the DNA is TGCGCCAGCAGCCAGACAGGGCTTATTGGCACTGAAGCTTTCTTT. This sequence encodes CASSQTGLIGTEAFF.

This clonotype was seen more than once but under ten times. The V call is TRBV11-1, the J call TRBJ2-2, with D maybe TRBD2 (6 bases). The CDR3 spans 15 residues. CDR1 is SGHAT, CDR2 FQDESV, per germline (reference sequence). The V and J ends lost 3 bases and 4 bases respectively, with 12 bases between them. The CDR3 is CASSLGRGFTGELFF. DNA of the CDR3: TGTGCCAGCAGCTTGGGGCGGGGATTCACCGGGGAGCTGTTTTTT.